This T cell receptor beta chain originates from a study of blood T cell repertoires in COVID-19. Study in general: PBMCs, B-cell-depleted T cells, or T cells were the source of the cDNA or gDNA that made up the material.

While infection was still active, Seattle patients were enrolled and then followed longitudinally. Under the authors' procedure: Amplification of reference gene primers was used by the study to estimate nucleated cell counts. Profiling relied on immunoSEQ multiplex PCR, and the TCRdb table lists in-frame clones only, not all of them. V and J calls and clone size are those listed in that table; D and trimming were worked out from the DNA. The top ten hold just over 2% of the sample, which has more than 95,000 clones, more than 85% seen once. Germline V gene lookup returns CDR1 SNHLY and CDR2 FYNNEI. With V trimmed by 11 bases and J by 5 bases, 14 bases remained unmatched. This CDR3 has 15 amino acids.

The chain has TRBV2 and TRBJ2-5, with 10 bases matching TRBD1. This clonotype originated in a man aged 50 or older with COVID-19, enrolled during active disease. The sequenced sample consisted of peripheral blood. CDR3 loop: CAVQVGQGWSETQYF. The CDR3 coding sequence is TGTGCCGTCCAAGTGGGACAGGGGTGGTCGGAGACCCAGTACTTC.